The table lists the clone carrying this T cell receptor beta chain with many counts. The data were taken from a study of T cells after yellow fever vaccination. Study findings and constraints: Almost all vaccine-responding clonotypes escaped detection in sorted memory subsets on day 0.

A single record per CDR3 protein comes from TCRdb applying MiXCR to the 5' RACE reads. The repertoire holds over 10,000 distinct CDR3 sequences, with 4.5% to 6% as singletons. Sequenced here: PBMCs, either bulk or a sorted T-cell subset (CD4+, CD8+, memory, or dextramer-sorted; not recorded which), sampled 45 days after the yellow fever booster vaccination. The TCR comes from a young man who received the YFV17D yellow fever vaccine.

Here the CDR3 DNA reads TGTGCCAGCAGCCTCCCTATAAGCACAGATACGCAGTATTTT. Translating it yields CASSLPISTDTQYF. The J gene is TRBJ2-3, the V gene TRBV7-9; D not certain. The CDR3 loop spans 14 amino acids. V lost 5 bases and J lost 0, with 9 bases in between. Germline V gene sequence: CDR1 SEHNR, CDR2 FQNEAQ (reference sequence).